This T cell receptor beta chain was documented in a study of blood T cell repertoires in COVID-19. Study summary: Collection of acute and convalescent COVID-19 samples took place in the United States, Italy and Spain. PBMCs, B-cell-depleted T cells, or T cells provided the cDNA or gDNA that made up the material.

Original data processing: Amplification with reference gene primers provided the estimates of nucleated cell counts. The data were produced by immunoSEQ multiplex PCR, yet TCRdb's version contains in-frame clones alone and is incomplete. D and trimming were read from the DNA, whereas the V and J calls and clone size are those reported in that table. The table has roughly 220,000 clones, about four fifths seen once; the top ten hold about 2.9%. V lost 6 bases to trimming and J lost 0 bases, with 13 bases between them. The CDR3 spans 15 residues. Germline CDR1 is SGHTS and CDR2 is YDEGEE. The sequence came from a young woman who had recovered from COVID-19. J is TRBJ2-4 and V is TRBV5-8, with D uncertain. Input material: peripheral blood. CDR3 in DNA: TGTGCCAGCACCTATTCGTGGAGAGCCAAAAACATTCAGTACTTC. This translates into CASTYSWRAKNIQYF.